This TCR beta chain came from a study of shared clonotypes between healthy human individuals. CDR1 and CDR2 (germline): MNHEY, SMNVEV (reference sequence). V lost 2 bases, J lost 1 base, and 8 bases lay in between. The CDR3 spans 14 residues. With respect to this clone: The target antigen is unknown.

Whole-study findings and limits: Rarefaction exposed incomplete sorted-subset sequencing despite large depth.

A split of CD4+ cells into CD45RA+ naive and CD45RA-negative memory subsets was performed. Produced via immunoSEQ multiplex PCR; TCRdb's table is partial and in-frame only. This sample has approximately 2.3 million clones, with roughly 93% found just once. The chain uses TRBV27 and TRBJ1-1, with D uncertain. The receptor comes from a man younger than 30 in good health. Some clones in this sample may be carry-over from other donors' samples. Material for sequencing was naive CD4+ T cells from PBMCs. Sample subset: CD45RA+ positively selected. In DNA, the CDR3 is TGTGCCAGCAGTTTAAGGGCAGAGAACACTGAAGCTTTCTTT. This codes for CASSLRAENTEAFF.